The rows below give T cell receptor beta chains drawn from one sample of a study of cytomegalovirus exposure and HLA in healthy donors. Profiled with immunoSEQ multiplex PCR; TCRdb holds only in-frame clones, not every one. The table for this sample gives 90,000 to 130,000 clones. The sample consisted of PBMCs. The source is a man younger than 40 in good health and CMV-seronegative. Both conserved end residues are part of each CDR3. Each record gives: CDR3 length, D gene, V gene, J gene, CDR3 DNA, CDR3 protein. A D gene is named only where the DNA matches it firmly.

16	TRBD1	TRBV6-4	TRBJ2-2	TGTGCCAGCAGTGACTATCCGGGACAGTACACCGGGGAGCTGTTTTTT	CASSDYPGQYTGELFF
15	.	TRBV5-1	TRBJ2-7	TGCGCCAGCAGCTTGTCCGGGACTGCTTCCTACGAGCAGTACTTC	CASSLSGTASYEQYF
14	TRBD2	TRBV2	TRBJ2-5	TGTGCCAGCAAGCGGGACGCTTGGGGAACAGCTCAGTACTTC	CASKRDAWGTAQYF
13	.	TRBV7-9	TRBJ2-2	TGTGCCAGCAGGCAGGGGTACACCGGGGAGCTGTTTTTT	CASRQGYTGELFF
15	TRBD2	TRBV6-1	TRBJ2-3	TGTGCCAGCAGTGACCTAGCGGGGAATGAAGATACGCAGTATTTT	CASSDLAGNEDTQYF
13	.	TRBV19	TRBJ2-7	TGTGCCAGTCCGACAGAAAATTCCTACGAGCAGTACTTC	CASPTENSYEQYF
12	TRBD1	TRBV6-6	TRBJ1-1	TGTGCCAGCAGTTACGGGACAGGTGAAGCTTTCTTT	CASSYGTGEAFF
15	TRBD2	TRBV7-2	TRBJ2-7	TGTGCCAGCAGCTTCACGGGGGGTCCCTCCTACGAGCAGTACTTC	CASSFTGGPSYEQYF
15	.	TRBV5-1	TRBJ2-3	TGCGCCAGCAGCTCTACTAGCCACGTCACAGATACGCAGTATTTT	CASSSTSHVTDTQYF
14	.	TRBV2	TRBJ2-7	TGTGCCAGCAAAGGTCCCGGGGGAACCTACGAGCAGTACTTC	CASKGPGGTYEQYF
13	.	TRBV7-2	TRBJ2-1	TGTGCCAGCAGCCTAGGACAGAACAATGAGCAGTTCTTC	CASSLGQNNEQFF
14	.	TRBV7-2	TRBJ1-1	TGTGCCAGCAGCTTAGCGGGGGAGGATACTGAAGCTTTCTTT	CASSLAGEDTEAFF
19	TRBD2	TRBV19	TRBJ2-2	TGTGCCAGTAGTATAGGACTAGCGGGGGGGTCATCGGGCACCGGGGAGCTGTTTTTT	CASSIGLAGGSSGTGELFF
14	TRBD1	TRBV28	TRBJ1-4	TGTGCCAGCAGTCCACAGGGGGTGTATGAAAAACTGTTTTTT	CASSPQGVYEKLFF
14	.	TRBV6-1	TRBJ2-3	TGTGCCAGCAGTCAGGTGGCTAGCACAGATACGCAGTATTTT	CASSQVASTDTQYF
11	.	TRBV5-6	TRBJ2-3	TGTGCCAGCAGCGTGGGTAGGGGCCAGTATTTT	CASSVGRGQYF
15	.	TRBV4-1	TRBJ1-5	TGCGCCAGCAGCCAAGCGCCAGGTCCAGATCAGCCCCAGCATTTT	CASSQAPGPDQPQHF
14	TRBD1	TRBV11-2	TRBJ2-7	TGTGCCAGCAGCTTTGACAGGGAATCCTACGAGCAGTACTTC	CASSFDRESYEQYF
13	.	TRBV10-3	TRBJ1-1	TGTGCCATCAGTGAGCGCCAGATGACTGAAGCTTTCTTT	CAISERQMTEAFF
12	TRBD1	TRBV7-3	TRBJ2-1	TGTGCCAGCAGCTCTTCGGACAGGGTGAAGTTCTTC	CASSSSDRVKFF
17	.	TRBV5-6	TRBJ1-2	TGTGCCAGCAGCTGGACACCCCAGGGCATCGTAGACTATGGCTACACCTTC	CASSWTPQGIVDYGYTF
14	TRBD1	TRBV29-1	TRBJ2-7	TGCAGCGTTAACCGACAGGGGAATCTTGGCGAGCAGTACTTC	CSVNRQGNLGEQYF
15	.	TRBV5-1	TRBJ2-7	TGCGCCAGCAGCTTGGCCGCGGGCGGAGGCTACGAGCAGTACTTC	CASSLAAGGGYEQYF
16	.	TRBV11-2	TRBJ2-3	TGTGCCAGCAGCTTCTTAACGGGGGGCCCTGGGGATACGCAGTATTTT	CASSFLTGGPGDTQYF
14	.	TRBV6-5	TRBJ2-3	TGTGCCAGCAGTTACTCCCCTAGCGCAGATACGCAGTATTTT	CASSYSPSADTQYF
15	.	TRBV6-5	TRBJ2-3	TGTGCCAGCAGCTCCGGGAGCCTTGACACAGATACGCAGTATTTT	CASSSGSLDTDTQYF
15	TRBD1	TRBV6-5	TRBJ2-7	TGTGCCAGCAGTATGGGGCGGGGGACAGGGGGGGAGCAGTACTTC	CASSMGRGTGGEQYF
14	TRBD1	TRBV18	TRBJ2-1	TGTGCCAGCTCACCGGGACAGGCCTACAATGAGCAGTTCTTC	CASSPGQAYNEQFF
16	TRBD2	TRBV19	TRBJ2-1	TGTGCCAGTAGCGGGCCTCTGGCGGGGGGCTACAATGAGCAGTTCTTC	CASSGPLAGGYNEQFF
13	.	TRBV10-1	TRBJ2-7	TGCGCCAGACTAACTGAAAGCTCCTACGAGCAGTACTTC	CARLTESSYEQYF
16	.	TRBV28	TRBJ1-5	TGTGCCAGCAGTTCACAGGGCGCTCCCCCAAATCAGCCCCAGCATTTT	CASSSQGAPPNQPQHF
13	.	TRBV28	TRBJ2-1	TGTGCCAGCAGTTTCGACAGGTACAATGAGCAGTTCTTC	CASSFDRYNEQFF
16	.	TRBV5-5	TRBJ1-5	TGTGCCAGCAGCCCGATGGGGGGATCGGGCAATCAGCCCCAGCATTTT	CASSPMGGSGNQPQHF
12	.	TRBV2	TRBJ2-5	TGTGCCAGGAGAGGAGGGAGGGAGACCCAGTACTTC	CARRGGRETQYF
13	.	TRBV5-1	TRBJ1-1	TGCGCCAGCAGCTTGGGACTAAACACTGAAGCTTTCTTT	CASSLGLNTEAFF
13	.	TRBV25-1	TRBJ1-6	TGTGCCAGCAGTTTGGGCTCTAATTCACCCCTCCACTTT	CASSLGSNSPLHF
13	TRBD1	TRBV5-6	TRBJ1-2	TGTGCCAGCAGCTACAGGGGGAACTATGGCTACACCTTC	CASSYRGNYGYTF
13	.	TRBV19	TRBJ1-5	TGTGCCAGTGCCCTACAGGGTGATCAGCCCCAGCATTTT	CASALQGDQPQHF
13	.	TRBV11-2	TRBJ1-3	TGTGCCAGCAGCGTTCGACAGGATTTGGGCATATATTTT	CASSVRQDLGIYF
16	.	TRBV6-1	TRBJ2-1	TGTGCCAGCAGTGAGTGGGTGGTGACAGCATACAATGAGCAGTTCTTC	CASSEWVVTAYNEQFF
16	.	TRBV11-2	TRBJ1-2	TGTGCCAGCACCCCTACTTGGGGGGGACTCTCCTATGGCTACACCTTC	CASTPTWGGLSYGYTF
15	.	TRBV7-2	TRBJ1-5	TGTGCCAGCAGCTTAGCTGGCGGCGGCAATCAGCCCCAGCATTTT	CASSLAGGGNQPQHF
12	.	TRBV7-8	TRBJ1-2	TGTGCCAGCAGCGATCGAGGATATGGCTACACCTTC	CASSDRGYGYTF
15	TRBD1	TRBV5-4	TRBJ2-5	TGTGCCAGCAGCTTGTCTAACAGGGGGCACGAGACCCAGTACTTC	CASSLSNRGHETQYF
16	TRBD1	TRBV19	TRBJ1-1	TGTGCCAGTAGTATAGGCACAGGGGGCCAGAACACTGAAGCTTTCTTT	CASSIGTGGQNTEAFF